A few counts support the clone carrying this T cell receptor (beta chain). Its antigen is still unknown. The CDR3 length is 14 residues. The V gene end was trimmed by 5 bases and the J gene end by 6 bases; junction bases not matched to a gene: 7. Germline V gene data show CDR1 as SEHNR and CDR2 as FQNEAQ (reference sequence). Reverse transcription of all isolated RNA meant that expressed TCRB transcripts were sequenced. Repertoires were generated with immunoSEQ multiplex PCR, while TCRdb's copy carries only in-frame clones and drops some. Among some 350,000 clones listed, approximately 12% were seen once. Based on CD45RO/CCR7/CD25/CD127/CD95/CD27, CD4+ regulatory, stem cell-like memory, naive and central memory cells were sorted. The data belong to a study of beta chain features in type 1 diabetes. About the research overall: Patients were similar to healthy donors in age and gender (as well as in cell yields). General study results and limits: Insertion counts at VDJ junctions were lower in type 1 diabetes patients, who also showed more deletions there. Moderately but significantly shorter TCRB CDR3s were found in Type 1 diabetes patients in all four CD4+ subsets.

The clonotype was recovered from a woman aged 18-30 years with type 1 diabetes. V and J are TRBV7-9 and TRBJ2-7; 10 bases align to TRBD2. Source material: naive CD4+ T cells from blood. The CDR3 region is CASSLASGGREQYF. Here the CDR3 DNA reads TGTGCCAGCAGCCTGGCTAGCGGGGGACGCGAGCAGTACTTC.